The 13 T cell receptor beta chains listed next were all sequenced from one sample in a study of blood T cell repertoires in COVID-19 (dated by TCRdb to 2020 to 2021). The method behind the library was the immunoSEQ multiplex PCR assay. TCRdb mirrors the immuneACCESS table, restricted to in-frame sequences. Some clones are absent from its copies; in checked studies, under half trace to an unresolved V gene, and the reason for the others is unknown. Here the sample has 70,000 or so clones; more than 75% occur a single time. Together, the top ten hold just over 9% of the sample. The sequenced material came from peripheral blood. The source is a human donor in a cohort sampled during active COVID-19.

The V and J genes are TRBV25-1 and TRBJ2-5, with D perhaps matching TRBD2 (6 bases). Trimming took 11 bases from V and 5 from J, leaving 18 bases between them. From germline, CDR1 is MGHDK and CDR2 SYGVNS. There are 13 residues in the CDR3. CDR3 nucleotide sequence: TGTGCCTCCTCGGAGGGTGGAGGGGAGACCCAGTACTTC. This gives the protein CASSEGGGETQYF.

The chain recombines TRBV19 with TRBJ2-1, with 11 nucleotides matching TRBD2. The germline V gene has CDR1 LNHDA and CDR2 SQIVND (reference sequence). The V gene end was trimmed by 6 bases and the J gene end by 2 bases; junction bases not matched to a gene: 9. The CDR3 extends over 17 amino acids. The CDR3 DNA follows: TGTGCCAGTAGGGGGGGGACTAGCGGAGGCCCCTACAATGAGCAGTTCTTC. Amino acid sequence: CASRGGTSGGPYNEQFF. Supplemented by reference TRBV19 and TRBJ2-1, the full variable domain reads DGGITQSPKYLFRKEGQNVTLSCEQNLNHDAMYWYRQDPGQGLRLIYYSQIVNDFQKGDIAEGYSVSREKKESFPLTVTSAQKNPTAFYLCASRGGTSGGPYNEQFFGPGTRLTVL.

The chain is built from TRBV5-1 and TRBJ1-6, with D possibly being TRBD1 (5 bases). Germline CDR1 and CDR2: SGHRS and YFSETQ. V lost 0 bases to trimming and J lost 3 bases, with 10 bases between them. This CDR3 spans 16 amino acids. The CDR3: CASSLAEQVYNSPLHF. The DNA of the CDR3 is TGCGCCAGCAGCTTGGCCGAACAGGTCTATAATTCACCCCTCCACTTT.

The rearrangement joins TRBV29-1 to TRBJ2-7, with TRBD2 matching over 9 bases. CDR1 and CDR2 (germline): SQVTM, ANQGSEA. CDR3 size: 13 residues. J was trimmed by 3 bases and V by 5 bases; bases with no gene match: 5. CDR3 in DNA: TGCAGCGTTATCCTAGCGGGATACTACGAGCAGTACTTC. Its protein product is CSVILAGYYEQYF.

The chain carries TRBV24-1 and TRBJ2-3, with 7 bases matching TRBD2. Germline loops: CDR1 KGHDR, CDR2 SFDVKD. With 5 bases clipped from V and 1 base from J, the junction kept 2 bases outside the gene matches. The CDR3 totals 14 residues. CDR3 sequence: CATSGAGGTDTQYF. CDR3 sequence (DNA): TGTGCCACCAGTGGGGCGGGGGGCACAGATACGCAGTATTTT.

The V and J genes are TRBV29-1 and TRBJ2-7; 9 nucleotides align to TRBD2. Trimming took 6 bases from V and 0 from J; bases not matched to a gene: 6. The length of the CDR3 is 14 residues. Germline V gene sequence: CDR1 SQVTM, CDR2 ANQGSEA. The CDR3: CSVGRGGNSYEQYF. CDR3 DNA sequence: TGCAGCGTGGGGCGGGGGGGAAACTCCTACGAGCAGTACTTC.

This sequence joins TRBV5-6 and TRBJ2-4; 10 nucleotides match TRBD1. This CDR3 has 16 residues. J lost 5 bases, V lost 4 bases, and 9 bases had no gene match. Germline CDR1 reads SGHDT; CDR2 reads YYEEEE. The CDR3 loop is CASSHKTGTGENIQYF. The CDR3 DNA follows: TGTGCCAGCAGCCACAAGACCGGGACAGGGGAAAACATTCAGTACTTC.

Note on this clone: Within the sample, other DNA sequences also encode this same CDR3. The chain uses TRBV10-3 and TRBJ2-7; 9 nucleotides match TRBD2. Germline loops: CDR1 ENHRY, CDR2 SYGVKD. The junction had 4 bases not matched to a gene; V was cut back by 4 bases and J by 0 bases. The CDR3 runs 15 residues. CDR3 amino acids: CAISGTSGSSYEQYF. In nucleotides, the CDR3 is TGTGCCATCAGTGGAACTAGCGGGTCCTCCTACGAGCAGTACTTC.

This rearrangement joins TRBV7-8 to TRBJ2-3; TRBD2 agrees at 10 bases. CDR1 is SGHVS and CDR2 is FQNEAQ in the germline V gene. This CDR3 comprises 15 residues. V lost 5 bases to trimming and J lost 4 bases; unmatched junction nucleotides: 6. The CDR3 sequence: CASSASGSRADTQYF. The DNA for the CDR3 is TGTGCCAGCAGCGCTAGCGGGAGTCGCGCAGATACGCAGTATTTT. Supplemented by reference TRBV7-8 and TRBJ2-3, the full variable domain reads GAGVSQSPRYKVAKRGQDVALRCDPISGHVSLFWYQQALGQGPEFLTYFQNEAQLDKSGLPSDRFFAERPEGSVSTLKIQRTQQEDSAVYLCASSASGSRADTQYFGPGTRLTVL.

CDR3 loop: CASSSLAGGSTGELFF. The CDR3 coding sequence is TGCGCCAGCAGCTCCCTAGCGGGAGGGAGCACCGGGGAGCTGTTTTTT. The genes are TRBV5-1 and TRBJ2-2; TRBD2 agrees at 12 bases. CDR3 length equals 16 residues. In germline, CDR1 is SGHRS, CDR2 YFSETQ. J gave up 4 bases and V 3 bases, and 4 bases lay outside the gene matches.

This clone was detected once. This rearrangement joins TRBV9 to TRBJ2-5; 8 bases map to TRBD1. The V segment lost 0 bases and the J segment 5 bases; nucleotides outside the gene matches: 6. The CDR3 is 15 residues long. Looked up from germline, CDR1 is SGDLS and CDR2 is YYNGEE. The CDR3 loop reads CASSVGAGGLETQYF. CDR3 coding DNA: TGTGCCAGCAGCGTAGGGGCAGGGGGCCTGGAGACCCAGTACTTC. The variable domain in full, completed from reference TRBV9 and TRBJ2-5, reads DSGVTQTPKHLITATGQRVTLRCSPRSGDLSVYWYQQSLDQGLQFLIQYYNGEERAKGNILERFSAQQFPDLHSELNLSSLELGDSALYFCASSVGAGGLETQYFGPGTRLLVL.

The chain couples TRBV7-3 to TRBJ2-1; maybe TRBD2 (6 bases). Between the trimmed V and J ends, which lost 4 bases and 9 bases, there was a span of 22 bases. The CDR3 totals 16 residues. The germline CDR1 and CDR2 sequences are SGHTA and FQGTGA. CDR3 bases: TGTGCCAGCAGCTCAACCGGGACTCAGGGTGCGGCTGAGCAGTTCTTC. It encodes CASSSTGTQGAAEQFF.

This chain links TRBV9 with TRBJ1-1; 12 nucleotides match TRBD1. This CDR3 has 17 amino acids. The ends lost 0 bases at V and 4 bases at J; junction bases unmatched: 7. CDR1 and CDR2 from the germline V gene are SGDLS and YYNGEE. Here the CDR3 reads CASSVDRDRGLSTEAFF. As DNA, the CDR3 is TGTGCCAGCAGCGTAGACAGGGACAGGGGGCTGAGCACTGAAGCTTTCTTT. The whole variable domain, filled in from reference TRBV9 and TRBJ1-1, reads DSGVTQTPKHLITATGQRVTLRCSPRSGDLSVYWYQQSLDQGLQFLIQYYNGEERAKGNILERFSAQQFPDLHSELNLSSLELGDSALYFCASSVDRDRGLSTEAFFGQGTRLTVV.